This T cell receptor (beta chain) was retrieved from a study of shared clonotypes between healthy human individuals. Study conclusions and caveats: The sole specimen, blood, was sampled, and tissue repertoires likely differ. What naive subsets generally showed was a larger estimated richness than memory subsets showed.

Trimming took 2 bases from V and 3 from J; bases not matched to a gene: 7. This CDR3 contains 15 residues. CDR1 and CDR2 (germline): SQVTM, ANQGSEA. Only CD45RO-negative cells positively selected for CCR7 counted as naive CD8 cells, so terminally differentiated effector memory CD45RA+ cells were excluded. Only in-frame clones appear in the TCRdb table, and some are missing; sequencing was by immunoSEQ multiplex PCR. Of almost 700,000 clones listed, about 90% are singletons. This clone showed up just once. Its antigen is unidentified. This clonotype was sampled from a man aged 25-45 years in good health. V is TRBV29-1 and J is TRBJ2-1, with 7 positions matching TRBD2. Sequenced input: naive CD8+ T cells sorted from blood. CDR3 loop: CSVELFAGVYNEQFF. The CDR3 coding sequence is TGCAGCGTTGAATTGTTTGCGGGAGTCTACAATGAGCAGTTCTTC.